What follows are 8 T cell receptor beta chains derived from one specimen sequenced in a study of blood T cell repertoires in COVID-19. The repertoire was sequenced with immunoSEQ multiplex PCR; TCRdb's copy has only in-frame clones and lacks some. The data show around 180,000 clones, with 80% to 85% seen just once and about 5% held by the top ten. Specimen: peripheral blood. The source of these receptors is a woman in her thirties with acute or convalescent COVID-19.

This clone was detected once. The CDR3 region is CAWRPAGQGASSPLHF. The CDR3 DNA reads as TGTGCCTGGAGGCCCGCGGGACAGGGGGCATCCTCACCCCTCCACTTT. The J gene is TRBJ1-6, the V gene TRBV30, with 12 bases aligning to TRBD1. J was trimmed by 10 bases and V by 3 bases; bases with no gene match: 10. This CDR3 has 16 amino acids. CDR1 is GTSNPN and CDR2 is SVGIG in the germline V gene (reference sequence).

The rearrangement links TRBV7-2 to TRBJ1-4; unclear D gene. The CDR3 sequence is 14 residues long. Germline loops: CDR1 SGHTA, CDR2 FQGNSA. The ends were cut back, 5 bases at V and 4 bases at J, with 11 bases in the middle. The CDR3 sequence: CASSPYSYNEKLFF. CDR3 DNA sequence: TGTGCCAGCAGCCCTTACAGCTATAATGAAAAACTGTTTTTT.

This sequence joins TRBV27 and TRBJ1-1; no definite D call. This CDR3 comprises 15 residues. Trimming left V 7 bases short and J 3 bases short, with 18 bases between. Germline-derived CDR1 and CDR2 are MNHEY and SMNVEV (reference sequence). The CDR3 spells CASNNRQVRDTEAFF. Written as DNA, the CDR3 is TGTGCCAGCAACAACCGGCAGGTGAGGGACACTGAAGCTTTCTTT.

The chain combines TRBV12-3 or TRBV12-4 with TRBJ2-1, with TRBD1 as a possible D gene (5 bases). V dropped 5 bases and J dropped 10 bases, with 15 bases sitting between them. The length of the CDR3 is 13 residues. CDR3 region: CASSQDTRTEQFF. CDR3 DNA: TGTGCCAGCAGTCAGGACACCCGGACAGAGCAGTTCTTC.

The chain recombines TRBV6-6 with TRBJ1-6; D unresolved. This CDR3 comprises 13 residues. In germline, CDR1 is MNHNY, CDR2 SVGAGI (reference sequence). V dropped 6 bases and J dropped 4 bases, with 7 bases sitting between them. The CDR3 DNA reads as TGTGCCAGCAGCGAGACTTATAATTCACCCCTCCACTTT. It codes for CASSETYNSPLHF.

The V and J genes are TRBV19 and TRBJ2-3, with TRBD2 identical over 16 bases. J lost 4 bases, V lost 3 bases, and 4 bases had no gene match. From germline, CDR1 is LNHDA and CDR2 SQIVND (reference sequence). The CDR3 spans 17 residues. CDR3 in DNA: TGTGCCAGTAGTATTGGGACTAGCGGGGGGGCTTCAGATACGCAGTATTTT. This sequence encodes CASSIGTSGGASDTQYF.

The chain uses TRBV29-1 and TRBJ1-2, with TRBD1 matching 8 bases. The CDR3 length is 12 residues. The junction had 3 bases not matched to a gene; V was cut back by 6 bases and J by 3 bases. Looked up from germline, CDR1 is SQVTM and CDR2 is ANQGSEA. This CDR3 reads CSVAGQDYGYTF. As DNA, the CDR3 is TGCAGCGTGGCGGGACAGGACTATGGCTACACCTTC.

The chain couples TRBV5-1 to TRBJ1-1; possibly TRBD1 for D (5 bases). The germline V and J ends were trimmed by 0 bases and 1 base, with 10 bases remaining between them. Germline V gene sequence: CDR1 SGHRS, CDR2 YFSETQ. This CDR3 has 15 amino acids. CDR3 sequence (DNA): TGCGCCAGCAGCTTGGAGACAGCCTCGAACACTGAAGCTTTCTTT. Amino acids: CASSLETASNTEAFF. Full variable domain (missing parts from reference TRBV5-1 and TRBJ1-1): KAGVTQTPRYLIKTRGQQVTLSCSPISGHRSVSWYQQTPGQGLQFLFEYFSETQRNKGNFPGRFSGRQFSNSRSEMNVSTLELGDSALYLCASSLETASNTEAFFGQGTRLTVV.